The 30 T cell receptor beta chains below were found in one sample sequenced in a study of blood T cell repertoires in COVID-19. Method: immunoSEQ multiplex PCR; TCRdb's copy keeps in-frame clones and lacks some. The sample consists of roughly 380,000 clones, approximately 91% of them appearing once. Sequences were obtained from peripheral blood. The receptor source for this set is a woman aged 40 to 50 with COVID-19, enrolled during active disease.

The V and J genes are TRBV5-1 and TRBJ2-5, with 11 bases fitting TRBD2. V lost 0 bases, J lost 4 bases, and 2 bases stayed unmatched. Germline V gives CDR1 SGHRS, CDR2 YFSETQ. The CDR3 totals 15 residues. CDR3 sequence (DNA): TGCGCCAGCAGCTTGGTAGCGGGAGGGGGAGAGACCCAGTACTTC. Amino acid sequence: CASSLVAGGGETQYF.

This clone was observed a few times. This chain connects TRBV7-3 to TRBJ2-1, with 7 bases aligning to TRBD2. Germline CDR1 reads SGHTA; CDR2 reads FQGTGA. The CDR3 runs 17 residues. J was trimmed by 0 bases and V by 5 bases; bases with no gene match: 10. CDR3 DNA: TGTGCCAGCAGCCCCCGAGAGGGAGGGAGCTCCTACAATGAGCAGTTCTTC. Residues: CASSPREGGSSYNEQFF.

CDR3 nucleotide sequence: TGTGCCAGCAGTTACCCAACAGGGGGCCGGGAGACCCAGTACTTC. This encodes CASSYPTGGRETQYF. The rearrangement joins TRBV6-2 or TRBV6-3 to TRBJ2-5, with 9 nucleotides matching TRBD1. CDR3 length: 15 residues. In germline, CDR1 is MNHEY, CDR2 SVGEGT. V trimming: 2 bases; J trimming: 5 bases; junction bases outside the gene matches: 6.

The CDR3 DNA follows: TGTGCCAGCAGTAGCAGGGGGCGAGAGACCCAGTACTTC. It codes for CASSSRGRETQYF. The chain carries TRBV6-5 and TRBJ2-5; 8 bases agree with TRBD1. CDR1 is MNHEY and CDR2 is SVGAGI in the germline V gene. The trim removed 5 bases at V and 4 bases at J, leaving 3 bases unmatched. The CDR3 contains 13 residues.

The chain couples TRBV27 to TRBJ2-5; 7 bases are a match to TRBD2. V lost 5 bases, J lost 2 bases, and 5 bases stayed unmatched. Germline-derived CDR1 and CDR2 are MNHEY and SMNVEV (reference sequence). This CDR3 has 14 residues. The CDR3 is CASSPPGLQETQYF. CDR3 coding DNA: TGTGCCAGCAGTCCCCCGGGACTACAAGAGACCCAGTACTTC.

The V call is TRBV6-2 or TRBV6-3, the J call TRBJ1-5; 8 bases are shared with TRBD1. V dropped 2 bases and J dropped 6; count of bases not matched to a gene: 18. Germline V gene lookup returns CDR1 MNHEY and CDR2 SVGEGT. This CDR3 region has 19 residues. The CDR3 DNA reads TGTGCCAGCAGTTACCAGCGACAGGGGCAATTTCCCCTAGGTCAGCCCCAGCATTTT. This gives the protein CASSYQRQGQFPLGQPQHF.

This chain connects TRBV27 to TRBJ2-1; 8 positions match TRBD2. The CDR3 is 18 amino acids. The J segment lost 1 base and the V segment lost 0 bases, leaving 8 bases of the junction unmatched. Germline lookup yields CDR1 MNHEY and CDR2 SMNVEV (reference sequence). The CDR3 coding sequence is TGTGCCAGCAGTTTATCCGGCTCGTCGGGGGGGTCCTACAATGAGCAGTTCTTC. It codes for CASSLSGSSGGSYNEQFF.

The rearrangement uses TRBV28 and TRBJ2-2; 9 positions match TRBD1. Trimming cost V 1 base and J 6 bases; bases outside gene matches: 6. The CDR3 is made up of 16 amino acids. Germline lookup yields CDR1 MDHEN and CDR2 SYDVKM. CDR3 in DNA: TGTGCCAGCAGTTTATCCGGGACAGGGTCCTCCGGGGAGCTGTTTTTT. It yields the protein CASSLSGTGSSGELFF.

The rearrangement uses TRBV28 and TRBJ2-3; possible D gene TRBD1, 6 bases. This CDR3 comprises 14 residues. Trimming took off 5 bases at V and 3 bases at J, with 12 bases between the two ends. Germline assignment: CDR1 MDHEN and CDR2 SYDVKM. The CDR3 DNA reads TGTGCCAGCAGTCCCTTTGGACAGACAGATACGCAGTATTTT. Translated: CASSPFGQTDTQYF.

J is TRBJ1-5 and V is TRBV30, with 7 bases that match TRBD1. Per germline, CDR1 GTSNPN and CDR2 SVGIG (reference sequence). J was trimmed by 0 bases and V by 2 bases; bases with no gene match: 10. This CDR3 spans 17 amino acids. The CDR3 loop is CAWSPLGTVNSNQPQHF. The CDR3 DNA reads as TGTGCCTGGAGTCCGCTCGGGACAGTTAATAGCAATCAGCCCCAGCATTTT.

The chain combines TRBV6-5 with TRBJ1-6; no reliable D call. V shed 9 bases and J shed 6 bases, with 15 bases lying between them. This CDR3 region has 14 residues. Germline V gives CDR1 MNHEY, CDR2 SVGAGI. CDR3 in DNA: TGTGCCAGTTACCCGAGAGGAATTAATTCACCCCTCCACTTT. As protein: CASYPRGINSPLHF.

The chain combines TRBV7-8 with TRBJ2-7; D call uncertain. The CDR3 extends over 16 amino acids. Trimming took 6 bases from V and 7 from J, leaving 25 bases between them. The V gene's germline CDR1 is SGHVS and CDR2 FQNEAQ. The CDR3 DNA reads as TGTGCCAGCAGGACCCACTTGACCCCTTGGAGTCAAGAGCAGTACTTC. It encodes CASRTHLTPWSQEQYF.

The chain recombines TRBV19 with TRBJ2-1; 9 bases fit TRBD2. J was trimmed by 8 bases and V by 4 bases; bases with no gene match: 12. The CDR3 has 16 amino acids. The germline gives CDR1 LNHDA, CDR2 SQIVND (reference sequence). CDR3 sequence reads: CASSTSLAGHLDEQFF. Here the CDR3 DNA reads TGTGCCAGTAGTACATCCCTAGCGGGGCATTTAGATGAGCAGTTCTTC.

The chain links TRBV27 to TRBJ1-6, with D tentatively TRBD1 (5 bases). V gave up 6 bases and J gave up 0 bases, with 15 bases separating them. The CDR3 extends over 17 amino acids. Germline assignment: CDR1 MNHEY and CDR2 SMNVEV (reference sequence). The CDR3 loop is CASRGGVFSSYNSPLHF. CDR3 DNA: TGTGCCAGCAGGGGGGGGGTTTTTAGCTCCTATAATTCACCCCTCCACTTT.

CDR3 coding DNA: TGTGCCAGCAGTCTCAAGGGCCTAGCGGGAGGGCCGGCCCCCCACCCTGAGCAGTTCTTC. This sequence encodes CASSLKGLAGGPAPHPEQFF. The chain carries TRBV28 and TRBJ2-1, with TRBD2 identical over 12 bases. Germline trimming cut 5 bases from V and 9 bases from J; bases unmatched to any gene: 23. Germline CDR1 MDHEN, CDR2 SYDVKM. The CDR3 has 20 amino acids.

This chain joins TRBV29-1 and TRBJ2-5; possibly TRBD1 for D (5 bases). The CDR3 has 11 residues. V was cut by 6 bases and J by 2 bases, with 7 bases left in between. Germline assignment: CDR1 SQVTM and CDR2 ANQGSEA. CDR3 bases: TGCAGCGTCAGGGAACAAGAGACCCAGTACTTC. Its protein is CSVREQETQYF.

The chain combines TRBV4-2 with TRBJ1-1; D call uncertain. Germline lookup yields CDR1 LGHNA and CDR2 YNFKEQ. The V end was cut by 4 bases, the J end by 5 bases, with 20 bases between. The CDR3 consists of 16 residues. In DNA, the CDR3 is TGTGCCAGCAGCCGGGGAGCGAATACCCCAAGGACTGAAGCTTTCTTT. Translating it yields CASSRGANTPRTEAFF.

The CDR3 loop is CASSQDYRGRGHGYTF. The DNA for the CDR3 is TGTGCCAGCAGCCAAGACTACAGGGGGCGCGGCCATGGCTACACCTTC. The chain uses TRBV4-2 and TRBJ1-2; 9 bases are shared with TRBD1. Germline lookup yields CDR1 LGHNA and CDR2 YNFKEQ. This CDR3 spans 16 amino acids. The ends lost 0 bases at V and 6 bases at J; junction bases unmatched: 8.

This sequence joins TRBV27 and TRBJ2-1; D is unclear. The CDR3 length is 15 residues. CDR1 is MNHEY and CDR2 is SMNVEV in the germline V gene (reference sequence). V was shortened by 0 bases and J by 0 bases, with 6 bases between the two germline ends. Here the CDR3 reads CASSLSSYSYNEQFF. The CDR3 DNA is TGTGCCAGCAGTTTATCCTCCTACTCCTACAATGAGCAGTTCTTC.

The chain combines TRBV18 with TRBJ1-3; D is perhaps TRBD1 (6 bases). The CDR3 is 16 amino acids. CDR1 KGHSH and CDR2 LQKENI come from the germline V gene. V lost 1 base and J 4 bases, leaving 14 bases between the germline ends. The CDR3 loop reads CASSPRQGTNGNTIYF. In DNA, the CDR3 is TGTGCCAGCTCACCACGCCAGGGGACTAACGGAAACACCATATATTTT.

The V gene is TRBV7-2, the J gene TRBJ1-4; D call uncertain. The CDR3 runs 14 residues. From germline, CDR1 is SGHTA and CDR2 FQGNSA. V was cut by 0 bases and J by 7 bases, with 9 bases left in between. CDR3 sequence: CASSLALPGEKLFF. The CDR3 DNA reads as TGTGCCAGCAGCTTAGCGCTCCCGGGTGAAAAACTGTTTTTT.

On this clone itself: This sample also contains other DNA sequences that code for the same CDR3. The rearrangement links TRBV9 to TRBJ1-2; D is perhaps TRBD1 (5 bases). This CDR3 has 14 residues. V was clipped by 0 bases and J by 1 base, with 7 bases between them. Looked up from germline, CDR1 is SGDLS and CDR2 is YYNGEE. CDR3 DNA sequence: TGTGCCAGCAGCGTAGATAGGGGTAACTATGGCTACACCTTC. It is translated as CASSVDRGNYGYTF.

The V call is TRBV5-1, the J call TRBJ2-5; 7 bases map to TRBD1. In germline, CDR1 is SGHRS, CDR2 YFSETQ. The V segment lost 9 bases and the J segment 3 bases; nucleotides outside the gene matches: 11. This CDR3 region has 14 residues. CDR3 sequence: CATNTGAGEETQYF. CDR3 bases: TGCGCCACCAACACAGGGGCAGGGGAAGAGACCCAGTACTTC.

V and J are TRBV11-2 and TRBJ2-3; 9 nucleotides agree with TRBD2. The germline V gene has CDR1 SGHAT and CDR2 FQNNGV. The CDR3 has 16 residues. J lost 3 bases, V lost 4 bases, and 8 bases had no gene match. The CDR3 region has the DNA TGTGCCAGCAGCTCGCCCCCGGGACTAGCAACAGATACGCAGTATTTT. Translating gives CASSSPPGLATDTQYF. The variable domain in full, with the rest retrieved from reference TRBV11-2 and TRBJ2-3, is EAGVAQSPRYKIIEKRQSVAFWCNPISGHATLYWYQQILGQGPKLLIQFQNNGVVDDSQLPKDRFSAERLKGVDSTLKIQPAKLEDSAVYLCASSSPPGLATDTQYFGPGTRLTVL.

V and J are TRBV28 and TRBJ1-3; D is uncertain. Germline lookup yields CDR1 MDHEN and CDR2 SYDVKM. This CDR3 has 12 amino acids. Trimming removed 5 bases from V and 6 bases from J, with 8 bases in between. The CDR3 bases are TGTGCCAGCAGTCAAAATCCAAACACCATATATTTT. It encodes CASSQNPNTIYF.

This clone was seen once. V is TRBV28 and J is TRBJ1-2; unclear D gene. The CDR3 contains 14 residues. Between the trimmed V and J ends, which lost 6 bases and 4 bases, there was a span of 15 bases. Germline V lookup: CDR1 MDHEN, CDR2 SYDVKM. This chain's CDR3 is CASSPPPPTYGYTF. The CDR3 nucleotides read TGTGCCAGCAGCCCACCCCCTCCTACCTATGGCTACACCTTC.

This clone was observed a single time. J is TRBJ1-1 and V is TRBV7-2; D is unresolved. Trimming removed 2 bases from V and 1 base from J, with 8 bases in between. Germline assignment: CDR1 SGHTA and CDR2 FQGNSA. The CDR3 totals 14 residues. The CDR3 here is CASSLTVQNTEAFF. DNA for the CDR3: TGTGCCAGCAGCTTAACGGTGCAGAACACTGAAGCTTTCTTT.

V and J are TRBV5-1 and TRBJ2-7; tentative D call: TRBD1 (5 bases). Germline V gives CDR1 SGHRS, CDR2 YFSETQ. Deletions cut 3 bases from V and 1 base from J, with 11 bases between. The CDR3 has 14 residues. CDR3: CASSSGRVSYEQYF. The CDR3 region has the DNA TGCGCCAGCAGCTCCGGCAGGGTGTCCTACGAGCAGTACTTC.

This chain joins TRBV28 and TRBJ1-5; no definite D call. The CDR3 has 12 residues. Trimming left V 7 bases short and J 6 bases short, with 10 bases between. Germline V gene lookup returns CDR1 MDHEN and CDR2 SYDVKM. This CDR3 is CASTSVGQPQHF. CDR3 nucleotides: TGTGCCAGCACCTCGGTTGGTCAGCCCCAGCATTTT.

The genes are TRBV7-2 and TRBJ2-5; possibly TRBD1 for D (6 bases). CDR1 SGHTA and CDR2 FQGNSA come from the germline V gene. This CDR3 contains 15 residues. Deletions cut 1 base from V and 5 bases from J, with 14 bases between. CDR3 residues: CASSLEGQRMETQYF. DNA of the CDR3: TGTGCCAGCAGCTTAGAAGGACAGAGAATGGAGACCCAGTACTTC.